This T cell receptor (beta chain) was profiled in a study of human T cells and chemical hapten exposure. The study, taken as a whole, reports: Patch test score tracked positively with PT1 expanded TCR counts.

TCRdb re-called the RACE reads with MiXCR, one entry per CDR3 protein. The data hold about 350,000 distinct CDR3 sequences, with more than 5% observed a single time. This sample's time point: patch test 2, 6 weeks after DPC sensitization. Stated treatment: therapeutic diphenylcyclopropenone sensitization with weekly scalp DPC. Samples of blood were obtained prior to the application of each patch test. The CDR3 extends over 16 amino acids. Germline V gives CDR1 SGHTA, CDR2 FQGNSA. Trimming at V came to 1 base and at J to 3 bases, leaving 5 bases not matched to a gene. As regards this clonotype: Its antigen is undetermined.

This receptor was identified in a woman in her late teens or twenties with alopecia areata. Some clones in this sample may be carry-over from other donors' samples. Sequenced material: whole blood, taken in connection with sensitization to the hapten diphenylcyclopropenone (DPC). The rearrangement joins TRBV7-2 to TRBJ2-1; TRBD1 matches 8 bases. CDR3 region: CASSLESGQDYNEQFF. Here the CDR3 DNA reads TGTGCCAGCAGCTTAGAATCGGGACAGGACTACAATGAGCAGTTCTTC.